This T cell receptor beta chain was sequenced in a study of CD8 T cells in ankylosing spondylitis. TCRdb re-derived calls from the 5' RACE reads in MiXCR, one entry per CDR3 protein. The table records 450,000 to 550,000 distinct CDR3 sequences, approximately 5.3% of them present only once. Study-wide results and limits: A motif of under ten highly homologous TCR beta variants was seen as apparently characteristic of ankylosing spondylitis blood.

The V gene's germline CDR1 is MNHEY and CDR2 SMNVEV (reference sequence). The CDR3 has 13 amino acids. J was trimmed by 9 bases and V by 6 bases; bases with no gene match: 5. This clonotype was picked up many times. The antigen is unknown. The sample consisted of blood, either unsorted or a sorted T cell fraction (not recorded which). The clonotype originates from a male donor with ankylosing spondylitis. This rearrangement joins TRBV27 to TRBJ1-6; TRBD1 aligns across 7 bases. The CDR3 DNA is TGTGCCAGCAGCCCGGACAGGCTTTCACCCCTCCACTTT. The encoded protein is CASSPDRLSPLHF.